Listed below are T cell receptor beta chains from one sample, sequenced in a study of cytomegalovirus exposure and HLA in healthy donors. Sequenced by immunoSEQ multiplex PCR; TCRdb stores in-frame clones only, minus some. The sample contains about 160,000 clones, around 83% of which appear only once. The sequenced sample was PBMCs. The receptors here all came from a man in his forties or fifties in good health and CMV-seropositive. The CDR3 runs from the conserved cysteine through the conserved F or W. A D gene is named only where the DNA matches it firmly. Not every row has a clone size; where given, it reads once, few, many or a size class.

TRBJ1-2,.,.,TRBV4-1,CASSQGRTSPFSYGYTF,TGCGCCAGCAGCCAGGGAAGGACATCCCCTTTTTCTTATGGCTACACCTTC
TRBJ1-1,.,.,TRBV7-2,CASSATGFSRGRTEAFF,TGTGCCAGCAGTGCCACAGGGTTCTCTAGAGGAAGGACTGAAGCTTTCTTT
TRBJ1-6,.,.,TRBV9,CASSVGGRGNSPLHF,TGTGCCAGCAGCGTGGGGGGGCGCGGGAATTCACCCCTCCACTTT
TRBJ1-1,TRBD1,.,TRBV30,CAWANRGLEAFF,TGTGCCTGGGCAAACAGGGGCTTGGAAGCTTTCTTT
TRBJ2-7,.,.,TRBV27,CASSPLRHQSSYEQYF,TGTGCCAGCAGCCCATTGCGGCACCAGAGCTCCTACGAGCAGTACTTC
TRBJ1-2,.,.,TRBV28,CASSPGSIYGYTF,TGTGCCAGCAGTCCGGGATCCATCTATGGCTACACCTTC
TRBJ1-4,.,.,TRBV6-5,CASSYGSGGTEKLFF,TGTGCCAGCAGTTACGGGTCGGGGGGAACTGAAAAACTGTTTTTT
TRBJ1-2,.,once,TRBV6-6,CASNIGGASIKGYTF,TGTGCCAGCAATATCGGGGGGGCGAGCATAAAGGGCTACACCTTC
TRBJ1-1,.,few,TRBV28,CASSFLENTEAFF,TGTGCCAGCAGTTTTTTAGAGAACACTGAAGCTTTCTTT
TRBJ2-2,TRBD2,.,TRBV10-3,CAITRLAGETGELFF,TGTGCCATCACCCGACTAGCGGGGGAAACCGGGGAGCTGTTTTTT
TRBJ2-3,.,once,TRBV28,CASSLPGSTDTQYF,TGTGCCAGCAGCCTCCCCGGGAGCACAGATACGCAGTATTTT
TRBJ2-3,.,.,TRBV28,CASSSQELDTQYF,TGTGCCAGCAGTTCACAGGAGCTAGATACGCAGTATTTT
TRBJ2-7,.,.,TRBV28,CASSLSYQGYEQYF,TGTGCCAGCAGTTTATCTTATCAGGGCTACGAGCAGTACTTC
TRBJ1-1,TRBD1,.,TRBV6-5,CASSYRTGGVLTEAFF,TGTGCCAGCAGTTACAGGACAGGGGGGGTCCTCACTGAAGCTTTCTTT
TRBJ1-3,TRBD1,.,TRBV10-3,CAIGGTGAGNTIYF,TGTGCCATCGGGGGGACAGGGGCTGGAAACACCATATATTTT
TRBJ1-2,TRBD1,.,TRBV28,CASTQTGDYGYTF,TGTGCCAGCACCCAGACAGGGGATTACGGCTACACCTTC
TRBJ1-2,.,.,TRBV28,CASSFPAEGYGYTF,TGTGCCAGCAGTTTCCCAGCGGAAGGCTATGGCTACACCTTC
TRBJ2-7,.,once,TRBV7-9,CASSFPVSYEQYF,TGTGCCAGCAGCTTTCCGGTCTCCTACGAGCAGTACTTC
TRBJ1-2,.,once,TRBV6-5,CASSKIQGRDGYTF,TGTGCCAGCAGTAAAATACAGGGTAGGGATGGCTACACCTTC
TRBJ2-3,TRBD1,.,TRBV27,CASSPGQGTTDTQYF,TGTGCCAGCAGCCCGGGACAGGGTACCACAGATACGCAGTATTTT
TRBJ1-1,.,.,TRBV19,CASSILGRGRSEAFF,TGTGCCAGTAGTATTTTAGGCAGGGGCCGCTCTGAAGCTTTCTTT
TRBJ2-7,.,.,TRBV27,CASISPLYEQYF,TGTGCCAGCATCTCCCCTCTCTACGAGCAGTACTTC
TRBJ2-2,.,few,TRBV9,CASSSDYHTGELFF,TGTGCCAGCAGCTCCGACTACCACACCGGGGAGCTGTTTTTT
TRBJ2-2,TRBD1,.,TRBV29-1,CSVGGGQGYTGELFF,TGCAGCGTGGGGGGTGGACAGGGTTACACCGGGGAGCTGTTTTTT
TRBJ2-2,.,.,TRBV2,CASTKLVSGELFF,TGTGCCAGCACCAAACTAGTTTCCGGGGAGCTGTTTTTT
TRBJ2-3,TRBD1,.,TRBV10-2,CASNLDRGDTQYF,TGCGCCAGCAACCTTGACAGGGGGGATACGCAGTATTTT